This T cell receptor (beta chain) was obtained from a study of T-cell memory formation after mild COVID-19. Whole-study context: In these data, TCR clusters were largely donor specific.

The CDR3 extends over 14 amino acids. Germline V gene lookup returns CDR1 SEHNR and CDR2 FQNEAQ (reference sequence). V was pared by 6 bases and J by 7 bases, with 3 bases of the junction left unmatched. Study-wide findings and caveats: Contracting clones, day 15 to 85, had balanced CD4/CD8, and later expanders favored CD4+.

This clonotype was seen just once. Its antigen is not known. A single record per CDR3 protein comes from TCRdb applying MiXCR to the 5' RACE reads. The sample has some 350,000 distinct CDR3 sequences, approximately 15% seen once; the top ten hold approximately 20%. The sequenced material came from PBMCs or a T cell subset sorted from them (not recorded which). This receptor was obtained from a man between 18 and 35 years old who had mild COVID-19 (a few samples of this study predate the infection). Cell type and time point are not known. The V call is TRBV7-9, the J call TRBJ2-2; 12 bases match TRBD1. In DNA, the CDR3 is TGTGCCAGCAGGGGACAGGGGGCCGGCGGGGAGCTGTTTTTT. It specifies CASRGQGAGGELFF. The whole variable domain, remainder taken from reference TRBV7-9 and TRBJ2-2, is DTGVSQNPRHKITKRGQNVTFRCDPISEHNRLYWYRQTLGQGPEFLTYFQNEAQLEKSRLLSDRFSAERPKGSFSTLEIQRTEQGDSAMYLCASRGQGAGGELFFGEGSRLTVL.